This T cell receptor beta chain was recovered during a study of beta chain features in type 1 diabetes. Study-level information: Analysis included 100 million to 110 million sorted cells drawn from all samples. Study-wide results and limits: Fewer insertions but more deletions were seen at VDJ junctions in type 1 diabetes patients. PCR, the amplification step, might favor shorter templates, equally in patients and controls.

V lost 0 bases to trimming and J lost 10 bases, with 18 bases between them. The CDR3 length is 15 residues. Per the germline V gene, CDR1 is LNHNV and CDR2 is YYDKDF (reference sequence). The isolated RNA, all of it, was reverse transcribed, so expressed TCRB transcripts were what got sequenced. Each sample of naive, central memory or regulatory T cells had, on average, approximately 4 million reads. The data were produced by immunoSEQ multiplex PCR, yet TCRdb's version contains in-frame clones alone and is incomplete. Among under 250,000 clones, 25% to 30% were seen once, and the ten largest hold 3.5% to 4%. A few counts support this clone. Its antigen remains unidentified.

The sequencing sample was made of central memory CD4+ T cells from blood. The genes are TRBV15 and TRBJ1-1, with TRBD1 as a possible D gene (5 bases). The sequence came from a man aged 30 to 45 in good health. CDR3 sequence reads: CATSRDSNVRGAAFF. CDR3 DNA sequence: TGTGCCACCAGCAGAGATTCGAACGTAAGGGGTGCAGCTTTCTTT.